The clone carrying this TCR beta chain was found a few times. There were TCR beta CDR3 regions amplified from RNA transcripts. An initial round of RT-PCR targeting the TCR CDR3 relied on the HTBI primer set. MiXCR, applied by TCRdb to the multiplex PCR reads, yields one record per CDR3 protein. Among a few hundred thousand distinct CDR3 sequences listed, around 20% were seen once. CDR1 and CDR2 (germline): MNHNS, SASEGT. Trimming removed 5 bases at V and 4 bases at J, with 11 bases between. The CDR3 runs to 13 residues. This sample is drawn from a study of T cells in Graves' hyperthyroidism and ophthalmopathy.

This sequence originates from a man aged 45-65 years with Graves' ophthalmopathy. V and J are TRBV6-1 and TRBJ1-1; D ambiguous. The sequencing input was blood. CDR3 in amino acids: CASSLVWGTEAFF. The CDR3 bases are TGTGCCAGCAGTCTAGTATGGGGCACTGAAGCTTTCTTT.